These 10 T cell receptor beta chains were sequenced from one sample in a study of CD8 T cells in cerebrospinal fluid in Alzheimer's disease. From its re-call of the 10x single-cell sequencing reads, TCRdb lists each CDR3 protein once, without DNA. The table for this sample gives 950 to 1,200 distinct CDR3 sequences. Sequencing was carried out using cerebrospinal fluid. The source is a human donor in good health.

This clonotype is deemed medium-sized by its frequency. The CDR3 sequence: CSVSGRASDTQYF. This chain uses TRBV20-1 with TRBJ2-3; the D call of TRBD2 rests on TCRdb alone, since no DNA is present to check it. Germline CDR1 and CDR2: DFQATT and SNEGSKA (reference sequence). CDR3 length equals 13 residues.

This clonotype is medium-sized by frequency. The chain employs TRBV4-3 and TRBJ2-3; the TCRdb call, TRBD2, lacks DNA for checking. Looked up from germline, CDR1 is LGHNA and CDR2 is YSLEER. This CDR3 contains 13 residues. The CDR3 sequence: CASSHSAGNTQYF.

This clonotype ranks as medium-sized in terms of frequency. V gene TRBV10-3 combines with J gene TRBJ2-5; TCRdb picks TRBD2, but there is no DNA to check that call. Germline assignment: CDR1 ENHRY and CDR2 SYGVKD. The CDR3 extends over 16 amino acids. CDR3: CAISELPSGVGETQYF.

The chain recombines TRBV19 with TRBJ2-1; TCRdb picks TRBD1, but there is no DNA to check that call. The germline CDR1 and CDR2 sequences are LNHDA and SQIVND (reference sequence). The CDR3 sequence is 15 residues long. The CDR3: CASSIVGTLDNEQFF.

By frequency, this clonotype registers medium-sized (0.01 to 0.1%). This chain links TRBV5-5 with TRBJ2-7; TCRdb picks TRBD1, but there is no DNA to check that call. The CDR3 loop spans 15 amino acids. Germline CDR1 is SGHKS and CDR2 is YYEKEE (reference sequence). The CDR3 sequence: CASSLVGQGSSEQYF.

This clonotype counts as medium-sized by frequency. The genes are TRBV7-3 and TRBJ2-1. This CDR3 spans 14 amino acids. Germline V gene data show CDR1 as SGHTA and CDR2 as FQGTGA. This CDR3 reads CASSLTSRNNEQFF. The entire variable domain, with the rest obtained from reference TRBV7-3 and TRBJ2-1, is as follows: GAGVSQTPSNKVTEKGKYVELRCDPISGHTALYWYRQSLGQGPEFLIYFQGTGAADDSGLPNDRFFAVRPEGSVSTLKIQRTERGDSAVYLCASSLTSRNNEQFFGPGTRLTVL.

This clonotype is classed as large by frequency. The chain links TRBV20-1 to TRBJ1-3. Germline assignment: CDR1 DFQATT and CDR2 SNEGSKA (reference sequence). The CDR3 has 15 residues. The chain's CDR3 is CSARAHSASGNTIYF.

According to its frequency, this clonotype is medium-sized (0.01 to 0.1%). The genes are TRBV3-1 and TRBJ2-1; the TRBD2 assignment by TCRdb is unverifiable without DNA. Germline CDR1 reads LGHDT; CDR2 reads YNNKEL (reference sequence). This CDR3 is 17 amino acids long. Here the CDR3 reads CASSQVPLAGGINEQFF.

Considering frequency, this clonotype is medium-sized. The genes are TRBV5-1 and TRBJ1-1; TCRdb returns TRBD1, unconfirmable since there is no DNA. CDR1 SGHRS and CDR2 YFSETQ come from the germline V gene. The CDR3 is made up of 13 amino acids. The CDR3 here is CASSAQGVTEAFF.

This chain links TRBV12-3 or TRBV12-4 with TRBJ1-5; TCRdb outputs TRBD1, but without DNA this stays unchecked. The CDR3 is 16 residues long. CDR3 region: CASSRTTGFNDQPQHF.